Ten or more counts support the clone carrying this T cell receptor beta chain. The antigen is unknown. One entry per CDR3 protein results from TCRdb running MiXCR on the 5' RACE reads. This table holds 180,000 or so distinct CDR3 sequences, roughly 11% found once. Looked up from germline, CDR1 is KGHDR and CDR2 is SFDVKD. This CDR3 has 14 residues. V gave up 6 bases and J gave up 5 bases, with 13 bases separating them. The entry originates in a study of T-cell memory formation after mild COVID-19. Study background: Clusters of TCRs were largely donor specific. Study outcomes and limitations: Balance between CD4 and CD8 was seen in clones contracting day 15 to 85, and a CD4+ lean was seen in later expanders.

This TCR derives from a man between 18 and 29 years old who had mild COVID-19 (a few samples of this study predate the infection). Cell type and time point are not known. The V gene is TRBV24-1, the J gene TRBJ2-1; perhaps TRBD1 as D (6 bases). The material sequenced was PBMCs or a T cell subset sorted from them (not recorded which). As DNA, the CDR3 is TGTGCCACCAGTTTAGACAGGATGGACAATGAGCAGTTCTTC. Translation: CATSLDRMDNEQFF.